The rows below give T cell receptor beta chains drawn from one sample of a study of beta chain features in type 1 diabetes. The assay was immunoSEQ multiplex PCR, and TCRdb's table has in-frame clones only and misses some. Among some 330,000 clones, roughly 12% were seen once, and the ten largest hold 0.0095% to 0.011%. The sequencing sample was made of naive CD4+ T cells from blood. The source is a woman under 30 with type 1 diabetes. Both conserved end residues are part of each CDR3. A D gene is named only where the DNA matches it firmly. Clone size appears in some rows only: once, few, many, or a class for an expanded clone.

V,D,size,J,CDR3,DNA
TRBV18,NA,few,TRBJ2-3,CASSYRETDTQYF,TGTGCCAGCTCTTACAGGGAAACAGATACGCAGTATTTT
TRBV25-1,NA,NA,TRBJ1-5,CASSERQQNQPQHF,TGTGCCAGCAGTGAGAGGCAGCAGAATCAGCCCCAGCATTTT
TRBV4-3,TRBD1,few,TRBJ2-1,CASSRDRVNNEQFF,TGCGCCAGCAGCAGGGACAGGGTCAACAATGAGCAGTTCTTC
TRBV11-3,TRBD2,few,TRBJ2-1,CASSLDGPWLAGGIEQFF,TGTGCCAGCAGCTTAGATGGGCCCTGGCTAGCGGGAGGGATTGAGCAGTTCTTC
TRBV15,TRBD1,NA,TRBJ2-7,CATSRGIGTGTYEQYF,TGTGCCACCAGCAGAGGCATCGGGACAGGGACCTACGAGCAGTACTTC
TRBV7-9,TRBD2,few,TRBJ2-4,CASSFAGTSGDLAKNIQYF,TGTGCCAGCAGCTTTGCGGGGACTAGCGGGGACCTAGCCAAAAACATTCAGTACTTC
TRBV6-5,TRBD2,few,TRBJ2-1,CASSITSGDHNEQFF,TGTGCCAGCAGTATTACTAGCGGGGACCACAATGAGCAGTTCTTC
TRBV5-1,TRBD2,NA,TRBJ2-1,CASAPLAGDYNEQFF,TGCGCCAGCGCTCCCCTAGCGGGGGACTACAATGAGCAGTTCTTC
TRBV29-1,TRBD1,few,TRBJ1-4,CSVGLTGTGYEKLFF,TGCAGCGTTGGGCTAACCGGGACAGGGTACGAAAAACTGTTTTTT
TRBV5-4,TRBD1,NA,TRBJ2-6,CASSSAGGAAGANVLTF,TGTGCCAGCAGCTCGGCAGGGGGCGCGGCTGGGGCCAACGTCCTGACTTTC
TRBV6-8,NA,NA,TRBJ2-3,CASSYSQVAGFQVGTDTQYF,TGTGCCAGCAGTTACTCTCAGGTGGCGGGGTTCCAGGTCGGCACAGATACGCAGTATTTT
TRBV5-1,TRBD1,NA,TRBJ1-5,CASSPTGVSNQPQHF,TGCGCCAGCAGCCCCACAGGGGTCAGCAATCAGCCCCAGCATTTT
TRBV11-2,TRBD1,few,TRBJ2-5,CASSLWGQGRETQYF,TGTGCCAGCAGCTTATGGGGACAGGGGAGGGAGACCCAGTACTTC
TRBV7-9,TRBD2,NA,TRBJ2-1,CASSPGLAGGPKFF,TGTGCCAGCAGCCCCGGACTAGCGGGGGGCCCCAAGTTCTTC
TRBV30,NA,NA,TRBJ2-7,CAWSGGSYEQYF,TGTGCCTGGAGCGGCGGTAGCTACGAGCAGTACTTC
TRBV4-1,NA,few,TRBJ2-7,CASSQEIGQDYYEQYF,TGCGCCAGCAGCCAAGAAATCGGACAGGACTACTACGAGCAGTACTTC
TRBV4-1,TRBD2,NA,TRBJ2-1,CASSGRGLSYNEQFF,TGCGCCAGCAGCGGGAGGGGTTTATCCTACAATGAGCAGTTCTTC
TRBV19,NA,NA,TRBJ2-6,CASGAPGANVLTF,TGTGCCAGTGGGGCGCCTGGGGCCAACGTCCTGACTTTC
TRBV4-3,NA,NA,TRBJ2-3,CASSRANLVDTQYF,TGCGCCAGCAGCCGGGCTAACCTCGTCGATACGCAGTATTTT
TRBV18,NA,NA,TRBJ2-4,CASSLRTSGTLIQYF,TGTGCCAGCTCACTCCGAACTTCCGGGACTCTCATTCAGTACTTC
TRBV9,TRBD2,once,TRBJ2-3,CASSVGTSGRGTDTQYF,TGTGCCAGCAGCGTAGGGACTAGCGGGAGAGGCACAGATACGCAGTATTTT
TRBV5-1,TRBD1,NA,TRBJ1-2,CASSFGTGGLAYGYTF,TGCGCCAGCAGCTTCGGGACAGGGGGCCTGGCGTACGGCTACACCTTC
TRBV2,TRBD1,few,TRBJ1-2,CASSRDRGGYGYTF,TGTGCCAGCAGCCGGGACAGGGGAGGATATGGCTACACCTTC
TRBV5-6,NA,few,TRBJ2-1,CASSLGVAGLQTNEQFF,TGTGCCAGCAGCTTAGGCGTGGCCGGACTCCAAACCAATGAGCAGTTCTTC
TRBV28,NA,few,TRBJ2-5,CASSSPGGQETQYF,TGTGCCAGCAGTTCCCCAGGGGGGCAAGAGACCCAGTACTTC
TRBV5-1,NA,NA,TRBJ2-3,CASSTNPPDTQYF,TGCGCCAGCAGTACTAACCCGCCAGATACGCAGTATTTT
TRBV5-6,TRBD1,few,TRBJ2-7,CASSFTGTGVYEQYF,TGTGCCAGCAGCTTTACCGGGACAGGGGTATACGAGCAGTACTTC